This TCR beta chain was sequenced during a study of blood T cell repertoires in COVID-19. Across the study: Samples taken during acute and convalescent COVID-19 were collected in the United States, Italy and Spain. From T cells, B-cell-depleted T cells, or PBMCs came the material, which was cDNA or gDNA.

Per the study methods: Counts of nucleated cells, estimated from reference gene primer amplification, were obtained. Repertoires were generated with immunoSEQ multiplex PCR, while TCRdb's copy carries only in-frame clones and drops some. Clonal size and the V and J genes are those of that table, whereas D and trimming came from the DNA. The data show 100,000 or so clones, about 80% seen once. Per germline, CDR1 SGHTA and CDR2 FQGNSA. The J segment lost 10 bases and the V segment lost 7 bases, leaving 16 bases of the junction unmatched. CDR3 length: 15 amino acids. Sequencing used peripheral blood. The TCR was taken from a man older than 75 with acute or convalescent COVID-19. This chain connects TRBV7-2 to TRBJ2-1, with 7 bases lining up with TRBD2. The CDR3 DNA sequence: TGTGCCAGCACCGAGGGAGGGGCTCGTCGCCGGGAGCAGTTCTTC. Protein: CASTEGGARRREQFF.